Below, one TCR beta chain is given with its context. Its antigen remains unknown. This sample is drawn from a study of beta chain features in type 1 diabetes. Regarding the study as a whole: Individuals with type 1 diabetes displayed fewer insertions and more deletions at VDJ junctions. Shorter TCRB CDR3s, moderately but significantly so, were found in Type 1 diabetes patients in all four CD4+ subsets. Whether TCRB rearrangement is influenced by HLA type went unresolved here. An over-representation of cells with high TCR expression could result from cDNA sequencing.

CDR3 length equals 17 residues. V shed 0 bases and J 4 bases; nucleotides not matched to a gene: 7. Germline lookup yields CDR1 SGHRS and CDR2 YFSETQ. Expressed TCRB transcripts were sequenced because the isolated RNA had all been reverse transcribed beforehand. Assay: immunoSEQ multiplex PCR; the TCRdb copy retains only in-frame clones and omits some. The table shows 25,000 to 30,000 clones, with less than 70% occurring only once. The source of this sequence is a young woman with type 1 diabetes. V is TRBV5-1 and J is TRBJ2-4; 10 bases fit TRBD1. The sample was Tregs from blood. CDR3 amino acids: CASSLERTGGRKNIQYF. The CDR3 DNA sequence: TGCGCCAGCAGCTTGGAAAGGACAGGGGGACGGAAAAACATTCAGTACTTC. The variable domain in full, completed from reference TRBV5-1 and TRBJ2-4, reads KAGVTQTPRYLIKTRGQQVTLSCSPISGHRSVSWYQQTPGQGLQFLFEYFSETQRNKGNFPGRFSGRQFSNSRSEMNVSTLELGDSALYLCASSLERTGGRKNIQYFGAGTRLSVL.